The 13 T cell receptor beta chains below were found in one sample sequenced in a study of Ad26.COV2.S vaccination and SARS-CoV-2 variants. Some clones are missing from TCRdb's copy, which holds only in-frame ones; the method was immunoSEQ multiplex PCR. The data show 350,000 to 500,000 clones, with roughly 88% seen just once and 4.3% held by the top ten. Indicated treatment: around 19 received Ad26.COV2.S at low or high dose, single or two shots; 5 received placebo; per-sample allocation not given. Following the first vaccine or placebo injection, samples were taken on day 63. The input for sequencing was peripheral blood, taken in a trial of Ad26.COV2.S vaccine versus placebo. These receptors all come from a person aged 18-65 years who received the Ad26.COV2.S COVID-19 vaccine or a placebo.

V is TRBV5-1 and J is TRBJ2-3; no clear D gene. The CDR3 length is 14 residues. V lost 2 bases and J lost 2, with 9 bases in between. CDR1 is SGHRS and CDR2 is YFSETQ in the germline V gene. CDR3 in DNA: TGCGCCAGCAGCTTCTCGCTGCCCACAGATACGCAGTATTTT. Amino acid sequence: CASSFSLPTDTQYF.

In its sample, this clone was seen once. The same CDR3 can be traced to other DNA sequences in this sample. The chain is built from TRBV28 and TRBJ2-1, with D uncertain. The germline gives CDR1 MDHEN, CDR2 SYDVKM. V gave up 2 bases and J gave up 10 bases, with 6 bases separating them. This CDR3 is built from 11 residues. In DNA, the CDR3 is TGTGCCAGCAGTTTAACGGACGAGCAGTTCTTC. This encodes CASSLTDEQFF.

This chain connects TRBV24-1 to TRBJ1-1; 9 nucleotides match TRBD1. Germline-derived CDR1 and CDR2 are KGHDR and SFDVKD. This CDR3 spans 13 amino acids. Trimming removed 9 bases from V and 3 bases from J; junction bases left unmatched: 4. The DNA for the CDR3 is TGTGCCACCTCGGGACAGGGACACACTGAAGCTTTCTTT. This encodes CATSGQGHTEAFF.

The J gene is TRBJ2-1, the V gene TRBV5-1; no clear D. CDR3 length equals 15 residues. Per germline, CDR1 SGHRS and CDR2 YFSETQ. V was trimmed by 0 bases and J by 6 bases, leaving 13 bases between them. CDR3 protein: CASSLGPTAGNEQFF. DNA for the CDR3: TGCGCCAGCAGCTTGGGACCGACTGCCGGCAATGAGCAGTTCTTC. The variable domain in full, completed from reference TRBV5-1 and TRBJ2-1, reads KAGVTQTPRYLIKTRGQQVTLSCSPISGHRSVSWYQQTPGQGLQFLFEYFSETQRNKGNFPGRFSGRQFSNSRSEMNVSTLELGDSALYLCASSLGPTAGNEQFFGPGTRLTVL.

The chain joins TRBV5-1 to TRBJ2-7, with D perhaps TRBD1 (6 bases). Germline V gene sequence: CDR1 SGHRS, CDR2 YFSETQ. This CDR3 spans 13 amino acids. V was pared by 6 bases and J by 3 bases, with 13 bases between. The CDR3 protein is CASTLDSNYEQYF. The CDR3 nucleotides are TGCGCCAGCACCCTGGACAGTAACTACGAGCAGTACTTC.

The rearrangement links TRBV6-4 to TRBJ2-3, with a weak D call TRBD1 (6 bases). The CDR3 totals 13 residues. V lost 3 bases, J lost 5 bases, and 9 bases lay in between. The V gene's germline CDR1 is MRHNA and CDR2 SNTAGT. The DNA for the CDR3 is TGTGCCAGCAGTGAGGGCAGGGGAGATACGCAGTATTTT. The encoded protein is CASSEGRGDTQYF.

CDR3 nucleotides: TGTGCCAGCAGCTTCACTAGCGGAACCTACGAGCAGTACTTC. Protein product: CASSFTSGTYEQYF. The chain joins TRBV7-2 to TRBJ2-7, with 8 positions matching TRBD2. The length of the CDR3 is 14 residues. J was trimmed by 2 bases and V by 3 bases; bases with no gene match: 3. Germline CDR1 and CDR2: SGHTA and FQGNSA. The entire variable domain, with the rest obtained from reference TRBV7-2 and TRBJ2-7, is as follows: GAGVSQSPSNKVTEKGKDVELRCDPISGHTALYWYRQSLGQGLEFLIYFQGNSAPDKSGLPSDRFSAERTGGSVSTLTIQRTQQEDSAVYLCASSFTSGTYEQYFGPGTRLTVT.

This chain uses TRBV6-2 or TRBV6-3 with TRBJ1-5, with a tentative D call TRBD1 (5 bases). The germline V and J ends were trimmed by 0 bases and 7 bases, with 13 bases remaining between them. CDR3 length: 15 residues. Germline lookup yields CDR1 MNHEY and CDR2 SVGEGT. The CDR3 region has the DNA TGTGCCAGCAGTTACTCCGCGGGACTGCTCCAGCCCCAGCATTTT. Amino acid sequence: CASSYSAGLLQPQHF.

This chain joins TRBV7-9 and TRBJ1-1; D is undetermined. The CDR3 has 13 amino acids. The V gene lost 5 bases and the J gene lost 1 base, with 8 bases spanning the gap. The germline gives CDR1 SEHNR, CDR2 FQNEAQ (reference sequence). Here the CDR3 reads CASSVDGNTEAFF. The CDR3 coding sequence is TGTGCCAGCAGCGTGGACGGGAACACTGAAGCTTTCTTT.

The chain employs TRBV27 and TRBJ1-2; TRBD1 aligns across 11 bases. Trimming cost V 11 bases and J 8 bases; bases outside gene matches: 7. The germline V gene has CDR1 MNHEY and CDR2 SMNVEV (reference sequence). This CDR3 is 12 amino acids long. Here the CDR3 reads CAARRTGGGYTF. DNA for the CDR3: TGTGCCGCAAGAAGGACAGGGGGCGGCTACACCTTC.

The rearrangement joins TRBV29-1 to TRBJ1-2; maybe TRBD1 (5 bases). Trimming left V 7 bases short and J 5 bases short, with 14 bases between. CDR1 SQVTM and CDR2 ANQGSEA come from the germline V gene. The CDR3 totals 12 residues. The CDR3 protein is CSGGSGAYGYTF. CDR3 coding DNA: TGCAGCGGCGGGTCCGGGGCGTATGGCTACACCTTC.

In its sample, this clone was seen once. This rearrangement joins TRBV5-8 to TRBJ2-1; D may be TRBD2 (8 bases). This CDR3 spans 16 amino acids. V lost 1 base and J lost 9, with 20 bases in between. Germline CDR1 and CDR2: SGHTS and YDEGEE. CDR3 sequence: CASSLKYRGRGGEQFF. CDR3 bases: TGTGCCAGCAGCTTGAAGTACAGGGGCCGGGGGGGTGAGCAGTTCTTC.

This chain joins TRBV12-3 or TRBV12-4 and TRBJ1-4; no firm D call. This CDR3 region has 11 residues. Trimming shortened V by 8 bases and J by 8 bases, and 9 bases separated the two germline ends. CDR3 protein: CASGKVEKLFF. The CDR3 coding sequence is TGTGCCAGCGGAAAAGTGGAAAAACTGTTTTTT.